There are many counts of the clone carrying this T cell receptor beta chain. The target antigen is unknown. RNA transcripts served as template for amplifying TCR beta CDR3 sequences. HTBI primers were employed in first-round RT-PCR, then a second-round multiplex PCR followed. TCRdb re-called the multiplex PCR reads through MiXCR, storing one row per CDR3 protein. The data contain more than 300,000 distinct CDR3 sequences, roughly a sixth of them singletons. This entry is derived from a study of Graves' ophthalmopathy and Graves' hyperthyroidism. Whole-study findings and limits: Cross-validated, the 13-signature model showed 87.88%/81.08% sensitivity/specificity, and 80%/75% in the test set.

Germline lookup yields CDR1 MDHEN and CDR2 SYDVKM. This CDR3 has 15 amino acids. V gave up 3 bases and J gave up 5 bases, with 14 bases separating them. Sequenced sample: peripheral blood. The chain employs TRBV28 and TRBJ1-5; tentatively, D is TRBD1 (5 bases). The receptor comes from an adult woman with stable Graves' hyperthyroidism. The CDR3 here is CASSFWGEGDQPQHF. In DNA form, the CDR3 reads TGTGCCAGCAGTTTTTGGGGGGAAGGGGATCAGCCCCAGCATTTT.